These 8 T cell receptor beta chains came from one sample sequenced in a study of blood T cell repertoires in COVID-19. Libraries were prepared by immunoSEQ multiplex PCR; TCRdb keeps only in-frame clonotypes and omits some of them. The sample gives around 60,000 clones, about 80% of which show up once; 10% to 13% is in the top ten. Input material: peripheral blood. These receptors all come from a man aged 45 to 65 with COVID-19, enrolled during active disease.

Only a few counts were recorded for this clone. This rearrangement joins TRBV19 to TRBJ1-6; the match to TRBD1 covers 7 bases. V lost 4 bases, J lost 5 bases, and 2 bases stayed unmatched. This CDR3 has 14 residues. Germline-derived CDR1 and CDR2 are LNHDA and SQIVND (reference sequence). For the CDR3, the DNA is TGTGCCAGTAGTACAGGGGGAGATAATTCACCCCTCCACTTT. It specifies CASSTGGDNSPLHF.

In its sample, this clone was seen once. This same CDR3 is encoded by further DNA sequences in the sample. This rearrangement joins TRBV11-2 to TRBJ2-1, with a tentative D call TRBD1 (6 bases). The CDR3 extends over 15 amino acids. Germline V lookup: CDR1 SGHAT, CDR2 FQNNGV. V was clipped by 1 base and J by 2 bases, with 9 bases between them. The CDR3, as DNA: TGTGCCAGCAGCTTAGTACAGGGAGCCTACAATGAGCAGTTCTTC. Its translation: CASSLVQGAYNEQFF.

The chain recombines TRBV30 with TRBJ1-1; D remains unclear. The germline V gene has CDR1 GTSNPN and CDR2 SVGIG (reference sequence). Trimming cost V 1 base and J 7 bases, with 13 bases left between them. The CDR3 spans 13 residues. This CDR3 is CAWSAYPVSEAFF. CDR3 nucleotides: TGTGCCTGGAGTGCCTACCCCGTGAGTGAAGCTTTCTTT.

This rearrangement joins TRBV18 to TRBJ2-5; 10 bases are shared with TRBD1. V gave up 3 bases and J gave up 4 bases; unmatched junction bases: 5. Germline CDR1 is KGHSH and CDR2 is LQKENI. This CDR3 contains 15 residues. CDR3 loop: CASSPKTGGGETQYF. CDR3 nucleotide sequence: TGTGCCAGCTCACCTAAGACAGGGGGCGGAGAGACCCAGTACTTC.

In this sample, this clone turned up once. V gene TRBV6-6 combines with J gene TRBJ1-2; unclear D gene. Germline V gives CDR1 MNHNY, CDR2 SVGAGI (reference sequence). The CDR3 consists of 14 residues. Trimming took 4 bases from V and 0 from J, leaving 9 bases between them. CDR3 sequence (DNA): TGTGCCAGCAGTTGGGAGGGCGCTAACTATGGCTACACCTTC. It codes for CASSWEGANYGYTF.

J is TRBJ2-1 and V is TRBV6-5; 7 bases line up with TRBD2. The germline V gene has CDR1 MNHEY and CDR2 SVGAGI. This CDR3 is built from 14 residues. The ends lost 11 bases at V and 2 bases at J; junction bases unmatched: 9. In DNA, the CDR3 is TGTGCCGTTGGGGAGGGGAGTACCTACAATGAGCAGTTCTTC. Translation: CAVGEGSTYNEQFF.

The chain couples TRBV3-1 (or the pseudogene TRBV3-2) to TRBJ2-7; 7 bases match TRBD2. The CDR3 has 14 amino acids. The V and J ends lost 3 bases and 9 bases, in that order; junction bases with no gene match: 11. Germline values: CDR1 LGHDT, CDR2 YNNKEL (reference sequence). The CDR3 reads CASSHLTAGVGQYF. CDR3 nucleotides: TGTGCCAGCAGCCACCTAACCGCGGGGGTAGGGCAGTACTTC.

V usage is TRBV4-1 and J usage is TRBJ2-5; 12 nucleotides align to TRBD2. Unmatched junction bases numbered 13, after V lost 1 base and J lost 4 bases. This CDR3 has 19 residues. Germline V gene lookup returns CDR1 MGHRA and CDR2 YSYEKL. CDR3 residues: CASSQVGLAGPKSGETQYF. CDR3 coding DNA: TGCGCCAGCAGCCAAGTAGGACTAGCGGGACCCAAAAGCGGAGAGACCCAGTACTTC.